This TCR beta chain was identified in a study of T cells in Graves' hyperthyroidism and ophthalmopathy. Study context: Peripheral blood was collected at initial diagnosis, before any treatment.

Patients were excluded because of uncontrolled infection, other autoimmune disease, pregnancy or lactation. 9 to 10 ml fresh peripheral blood yielded the PBMCs. The investigators amplified TCR beta CDR3 regions from RNA transcripts. Initially, a first-round RT-PCR of the TCR CDR3 employed the HTBI primer set. One entry per CDR3 protein results from TCRdb running MiXCR on the multiplex PCR reads. Of 500,000 to 700,000 distinct CDR3 sequences listed, 15% to 20% are singletons. Study observations and caveats: Most thyroid clonotypes that were expanded above 0.001 also turned up in blood.

This CDR3 is 17 amino acids long. Germline CDR1 reads LNHDA; CDR2 reads SQIVND (reference sequence). V dropped 1 base and J dropped 3; count of bases not matched to a gene: 10. This clonotype showed up just a few times. Its specificity is not known. The receptor was isolated from a woman aged 18 to 35 with Graves' hyperthyroidism. The rearrangement links TRBV19 to TRBJ1-2; 8 bases map to TRBD1. The specimen sequenced was blood. The CDR3 DNA follows: TGTGCCAGTAGTATAGTCCATTCTGGGACAGGACACTATGGCTACACCTTC. Protein: CASSIVHSGTGHYGYTF.